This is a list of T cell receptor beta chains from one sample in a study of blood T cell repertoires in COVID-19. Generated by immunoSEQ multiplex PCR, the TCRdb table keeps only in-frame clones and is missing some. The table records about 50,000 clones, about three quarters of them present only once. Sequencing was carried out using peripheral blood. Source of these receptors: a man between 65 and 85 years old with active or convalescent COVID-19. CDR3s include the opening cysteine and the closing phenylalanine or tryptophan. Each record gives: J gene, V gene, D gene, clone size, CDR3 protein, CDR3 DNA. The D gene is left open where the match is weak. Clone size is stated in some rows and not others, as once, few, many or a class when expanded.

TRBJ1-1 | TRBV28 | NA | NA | CASSTEVDRTLGAEAFF | TGTGCCAGCAGTACCGAAGTTGACAGAACCCTTGGGGCTGAAGCTTTCTTT
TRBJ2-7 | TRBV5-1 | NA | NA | CASSFQGNYEQYF | TGCGCCAGCAGCTTCCAGGGTAACTACGAGCAGTACTTC
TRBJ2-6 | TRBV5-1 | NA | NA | CASREQGTPGANVLTF | TGCGCCAGCAGAGAACAGGGAACTCCTGGGGCCAACGTCCTGACTTTC
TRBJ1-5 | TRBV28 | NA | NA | CASSVGLFSNQPQHF | TGTGCCAGCAGCGTAGGACTGTTTAGCAATCAGCCCCAGCATTTT
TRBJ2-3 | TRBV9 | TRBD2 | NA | CASSVPGLAGESQYF | TGTGCCAGCAGCGTCCCGGGACTAGCGGGAGAGTCGCAGTATTTT
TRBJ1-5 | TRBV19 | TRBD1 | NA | CASSRDREGNQPQHF | TGTGCCAGTAGCCGGGACAGGGAGGGCAATCAGCCCCAGCATTTT
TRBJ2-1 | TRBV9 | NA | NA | CASSVGGNSYNEQFF | TGTGCCAGCAGCGTAGGAGGGAACTCCTACAATGAGCAGTTCTTC
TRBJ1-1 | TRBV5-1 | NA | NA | CASSLAGGWETEAFF | TGCGCCAGCAGCTTAGCGGGTGGGTGGGAGACTGAAGCTTTCTTT
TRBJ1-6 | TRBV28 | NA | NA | CASSLSSGFGSYNSPLHF | TGTGCCAGCAGTTTATCATCGGGGTTTGGATCCTATAATTCACCCCTCCACTTT
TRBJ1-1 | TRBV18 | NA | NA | CASSSIAGAAEAFF | TGTGCCAGCTCATCAATTGCGGGGGCGGCTGAAGCTTTCTTT
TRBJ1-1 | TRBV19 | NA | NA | CASSIGQNTEAFF | TGTGCCAGTAGTATAGGGCAGAACACTGAAGCTTTCTTT
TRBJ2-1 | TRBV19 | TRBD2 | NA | CASISSRLAGYNEQFF | TGTGCCAGTATCTCATCCCGACTAGCGGGTTACAATGAGCAGTTCTTC
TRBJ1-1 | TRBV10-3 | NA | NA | CATAGDHNTEAFF | TGTGCCACTGCCGGGGATCATAACACTGAAGCTTTCTTT
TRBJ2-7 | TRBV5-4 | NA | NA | CASSPGAGLLYEQYF | TGTGCCAGCAGCCCGGGAGCAGGGTTGTTATACGAGCAGTACTTC
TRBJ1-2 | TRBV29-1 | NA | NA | CSVEGSGLNYGYTF | TGCAGCGTTGAAGGATCAGGTCTGAACTATGGCTACACCTTC
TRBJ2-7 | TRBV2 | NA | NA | CASSEVDPDTGHEQYF | TGTGCCAGCAGTGAAGTGGATCCAGACACTGGGCACGAGCAGTACTTC
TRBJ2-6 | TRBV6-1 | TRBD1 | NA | CASSVGQGADGANVLTF | TGTGCCAGCAGTGTAGGACAGGGGGCAGATGGGGCCAACGTCCTGACTTTC
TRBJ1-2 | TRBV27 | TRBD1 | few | CASSFTGGGGYTF | TGTGCCAGCAGTTTTACAGGGGGCGGTGGCTACACCTTC
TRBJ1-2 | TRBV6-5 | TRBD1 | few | CASTVTGTPYGYTF | TGTGCCAGCACTGTGACAGGGACCCCCTATGGCTACACCTTC
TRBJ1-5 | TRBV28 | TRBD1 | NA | CASRPTGGSNQPQHF | TGTGCCAGCAGACCTACAGGGGGCAGCAATCAGCCCCAGCATTTT
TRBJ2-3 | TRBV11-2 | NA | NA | CASSLLEPSTDTQYF | TGTGCCAGCAGCTTACTAGAGCCTAGCACAGATACGCAGTATTTT
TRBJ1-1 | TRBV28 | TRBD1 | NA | CASSSGGWGTEAFF | TGTGCCAGCAGCTCAGGGGGTTGGGGCACTGAAGCTTTCTTT
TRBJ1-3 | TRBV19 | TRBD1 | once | CASTLDRASGNTIYF | TGTGCCAGTACCTTGGACAGGGCCTCTGGAAACACCATATATTTT
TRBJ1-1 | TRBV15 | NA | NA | CATSRGGHENTEAFF | TGTGCCACCAGCAGAGGGGGACACGAGAACACTGAAGCTTTCTTT